This T cell receptor beta chain was documented in a study of blood T cell repertoires in COVID-19. Sequencing used immunoSEQ multiplex PCR; TCRdb keeps in-frame clones, though not all of them. The sample carries tens of thousands of clones, about 88% recorded once. The TCR originated in a man aged 55 to 69 with acute or convalescent COVID-19. Sequencing input: peripheral blood.

The CDR3 DNA sequence: TGTGCCAGCAGCGTAGATTACGGACAGGGGGCCGTCTATGGCTACACCTTC. Translated, it gives CASSVDYGQGAVYGYTF. The chain recombines TRBV9 with TRBJ1-2, with TRBD1 matching over 11 bases. From germline, CDR1 is SGDLS and CDR2 YYNGEE. The CDR3 totals 17 residues. Trimming cost V 0 bases and J 4 bases; bases outside gene matches: 8.